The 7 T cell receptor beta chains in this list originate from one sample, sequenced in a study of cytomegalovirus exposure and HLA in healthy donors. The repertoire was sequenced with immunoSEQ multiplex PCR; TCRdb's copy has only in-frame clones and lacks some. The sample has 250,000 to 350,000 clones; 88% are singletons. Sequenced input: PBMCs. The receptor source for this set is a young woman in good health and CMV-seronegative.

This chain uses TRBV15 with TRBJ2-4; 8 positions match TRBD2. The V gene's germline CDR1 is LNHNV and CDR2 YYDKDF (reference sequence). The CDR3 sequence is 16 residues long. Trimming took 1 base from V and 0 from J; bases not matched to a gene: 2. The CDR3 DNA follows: TGTGCCACCAGCAGAGCCCTAGCGGGAGCCAAAAACATTCAGTACTTC. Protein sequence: CATSRALAGAKNIQYF.

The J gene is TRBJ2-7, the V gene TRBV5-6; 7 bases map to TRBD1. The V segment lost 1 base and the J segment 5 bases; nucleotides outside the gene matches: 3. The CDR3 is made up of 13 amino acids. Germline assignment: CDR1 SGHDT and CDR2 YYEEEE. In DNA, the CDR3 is TGTGCCAGCAGCTTGCAGGGGGTCCACGAGCAGTACTTC. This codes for CASSLQGVHEQYF.

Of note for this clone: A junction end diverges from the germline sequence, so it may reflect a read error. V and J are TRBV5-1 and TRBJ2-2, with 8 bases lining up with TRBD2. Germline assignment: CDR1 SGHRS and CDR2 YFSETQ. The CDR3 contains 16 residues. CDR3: CASSLVGRVATGELFF. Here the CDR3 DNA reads TGCGCCAGCAGTTTGGTCGGGAGGGTTGCCACCGGGGAGCTGTTTTTT.

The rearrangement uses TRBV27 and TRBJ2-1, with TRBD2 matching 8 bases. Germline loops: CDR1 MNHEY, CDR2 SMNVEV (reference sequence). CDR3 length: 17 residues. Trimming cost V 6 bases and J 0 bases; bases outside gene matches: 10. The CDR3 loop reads CASSDTQRGSSYNEQFF. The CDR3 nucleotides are TGTGCCAGCAGCGATACCCAGCGGGGGAGCTCCTACAATGAGCAGTTCTTC.

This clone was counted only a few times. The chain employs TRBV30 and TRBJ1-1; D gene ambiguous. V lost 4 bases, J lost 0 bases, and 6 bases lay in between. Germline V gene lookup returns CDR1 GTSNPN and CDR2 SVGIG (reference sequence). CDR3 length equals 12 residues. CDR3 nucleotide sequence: TGTGCCTGGAATCGGTTGAACACTGAAGCTTTCTTT. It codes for CAWNRLNTEAFF.

CDR3 coding DNA: TGCGCCAGCAGAGCCCAAAAGAAGCGGGAGTTTCCCTACGAGCAGTACTTC. It is translated as CASRAQKKREFPYEQYF. V and J are TRBV10-1 and TRBJ2-7; 8 nucleotides agree with TRBD2. This CDR3 is 17 amino acids long. Trimming took 6 bases from V and 2 from J; bases not matched to a gene: 15. The V gene's germline CDR1 is WNHNN and CDR2 SYGVQD (reference sequence).

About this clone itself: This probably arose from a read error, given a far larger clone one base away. The CDR3 loop reads CASSTNNEQFF. The CDR3 DNA reads TGTGCCAGCAGCACTAACAATGAGCAGTTCTTC. The chain carries TRBV9 and TRBJ2-1; D is unclear. CDR1 and CDR2 from the germline V gene are SGDLS and YYNGEE. This CDR3 has 11 amino acids. Trimming shortened V by 4 bases and J by 5 bases, and 4 bases separated the two germline ends.